The following is a T cell receptor beta chain sequence with its context. This clonotype was detected only a few times. No antigen is known for it. No qualities accompany the bases; no much larger clone lies one base away. The sequencer was an Illumina NovaSeq 6000. TCRalpha and TCRbeta cDNA libraries were constructed by 5'RACE with constant-segment primers, with sample barcodes and unique molecular identifiers being introduced. Trizol reagent was used to extract RNA from every sample. Amplification of the libraries took two PCR steps, and the second step added a second sample barcode plus Illumina TruSeq adapters. The libraries were sequenced on an Illumina NovaSeq using 2 x 150 bp paired-end reads. As for the original processing: The reads were demultiplexed and collapsed into UMI-guided consensus sequences using migec v1.2.7. Using mixcr v2.1.11, the UMI consensuses were aligned to TRA and TRB V and J templates and assembled into clonotypes. A clonotype was counted as expanded or contracted only when both edgeR and NoisET called the clonotype significant, with the noise models trained on biological replicates. For edgeR calls, a false discovery rate-adjusted p below 0.01 and a log2 fold-change threshold of 1 were applied. As an exploratory analysis of dynamics, max-normalized trajectories of the 1000 most abundant clonotypes were examined by PCA with hierarchical clustering. Separately sequenced CD4+ and CD8+ repertoires were used to assign the CD4 or CD8 phenotype of responding clones. TCRdb reprocessing: public reads trimmed at Q25 with fastp, clones called with MiXCR, in-frame beta chains kept. Rows are combined by CDR3 protein, so each entry shows the most common genes and DNA. The authors' filters were not applied to this entry. This sample gives 150,000 to 200,000 distinct CDR3 sequences in total; less than 40% of them show up just once. Of the sample, 9.5% to 15% falls within the top ten clones.

The sample belongs to a study of T-cell memory formation after mild COVID-19 (dated by TCRdb to the early 2020s). A note on the overall study: Most TCR sequence clusters were specific to one of the two donors. In two donors, T-cell clones that expanded and contracted after mild COVID-19 were followed by sequencing TCRalpha and TCRbeta repertoires longitudinally. Two young, previously healthy adult volunteers made up the cohort, one male and one female.

The germline V gene encodes CDR1 KGHSH and CDR2 LQKENI. At the junction V is shortened by 4 bases and J by 2 bases, with 5 bases in between. Measured from the cysteine to the phenylalanine, the CDR3 is 12 residues long. Only CDR3 DNA remains: 36 bases, in frame from the first base. What the research found in general, with its limitations: Some responding clones were detected in pre-infection memory, which suggested that pre-existing cross-reactive memory T cells had joined the SARS-CoV-2 response. The study covered only a couple of mild cases, and larger cohorts including severe cases with pre-infection samples were considered necessary. Clones that contracted from day 15 to 85 showed balanced CD4/CD8 phenotypes, whereas a second wave of clones that expanded from day 15 to 37 leaned towards CD4+. SARS-CoV-2 specificity was not confirmed for the second-wave clones peaking on day 37. Contracting CD4+ clones were located mainly in the CM and EM memory subsets, whereas CD8+ clones were found to be enriched in EMRA.

PBMCs were isolated by Ficoll-Paque density gradient centrifugation. This receptor chain uses TRBV18 and TRBJ1-1; there is no confident call for the D gene. This receptor was obtained from an adult woman who had mild COVID-19 (a few samples of this study predate the infection). The sample titles of this study are shuffled in the database, so cell type and time point are left out; the donor was told from shared clones. Sequencing was done on a sample of PBMCs or a T cell subset sorted from them (not recorded which). The encoded CDR3 is CASSRPNTEAFF. The nucleotides are TGTGCCAGCTCACGACCCAACACTGAAGCTTTCTTT.